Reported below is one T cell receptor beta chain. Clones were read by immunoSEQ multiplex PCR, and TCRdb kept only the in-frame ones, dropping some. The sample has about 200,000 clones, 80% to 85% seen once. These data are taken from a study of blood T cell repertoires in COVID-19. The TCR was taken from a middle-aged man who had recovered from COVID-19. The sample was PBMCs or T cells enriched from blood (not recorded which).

The CDR3, as DNA: TGCGCCAGCAGCTTGGTGGGGACAGGGAGTTACAATGAGCAGTTCTTC. It specifies CASSLVGTGSYNEQFF. V and J are TRBV5-1 and TRBJ2-1; TRBD1 agrees at 9 bases. V trimming: 0 bases; J trimming: 4 bases; junction bases outside the gene matches: 5. Germline V gives CDR1 SGHRS, CDR2 YFSETQ. The CDR3 sequence is 16 residues long.